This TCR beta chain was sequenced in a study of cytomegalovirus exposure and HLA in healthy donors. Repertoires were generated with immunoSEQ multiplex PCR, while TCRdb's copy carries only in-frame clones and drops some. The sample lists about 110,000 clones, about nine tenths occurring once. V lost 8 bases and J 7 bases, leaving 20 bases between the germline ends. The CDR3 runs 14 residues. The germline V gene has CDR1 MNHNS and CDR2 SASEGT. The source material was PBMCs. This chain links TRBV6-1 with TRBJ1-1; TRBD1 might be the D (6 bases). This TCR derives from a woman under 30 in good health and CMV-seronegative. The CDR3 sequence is CASGSSQGLSEAFF. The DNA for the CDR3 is TGTGCCAGCGGTTCCTCGCAGGGGTTAAGTGAAGCTTTCTTT.